The 20 T cell receptor beta chains presented below share a single source sample, sequenced in a study of CD8+CD57+ T cells in acquired aplastic anemia. Using genomic DNA as the template, TCR beta VDJ and CDR3 profiling was carried out. TCRdb reprocessed the reads via MiXCR and lists one record per CDR3 protein. This sample has roughly 150,000 distinct CDR3 sequences, with under 55% found just once. Only patients with CD8+CD57+ cell expansion on flow cytometry were chosen for sequencing. Source material: sorted CD4+, CD8+, or CD8+CD57+ T cells (not recorded which) from PBMCs. These receptors originate from a human donor with aplastic anemia.

There are many counts of this clonotype. The rearrangement uses TRBV7-9 and TRBJ2-7; D call uncertain. Trimming left V 0 bases short and J 3 bases short, with 3 bases between. The CDR3 contains 12 residues. The germline V gene has CDR1 SEHNR and CDR2 FQNEAQ (reference sequence). The CDR3 DNA follows: TGTGCCAGCAGCTTAGCGAACTACGAGCAGTACTTC. Translation gives CASSLANYEQYF.

This clonotype came up a few times. The rearrangement uses TRBV7-8 and TRBJ1-5; 9 bases align to TRBD1. After removal of 5 bases from V and 6 bases from J, the junction contained 5 bases not matched to a gene. Germline CDR1 is SGHVS and CDR2 is FQNEAQ. CDR3 size: 14 residues. The CDR3 nucleotides read TGTGCCAGCAGCCGACAGGGGGAAGGTCAGCCCCAGCATTTT. Translated: CASSRQGEGQPQHF.

The chain combines TRBV20-1 with TRBJ2-3; 11 positions match TRBD2. Germline V gives CDR1 DFQATT, CDR2 SNEGSKA (reference sequence). Trimming at V came to 3 bases and at J to 3 bases, leaving 8 bases not matched to a gene. This CDR3 has 16 residues. The CDR3 bases are TGCAGTGCTAGTGCACTAGCGGGGGCGGCGACAGATACGCAGTATTTT. Translating it yields CSASALAGAATDTQYF.

CDR3 in amino acids: CSANSGRAISHEQYF. The CDR3 coding sequence is TGCAGTGCGAATAGCGGGAGGGCCATTTCCCACGAGCAGTACTTC. The chain has TRBV20-1 and TRBJ2-7; 11 bases map to TRBD2. The CDR3 spans 15 residues. The junction had 12 bases not matched to a gene; V was cut back by 6 bases and J by 5 bases. Germline CDR1 DFQATT, CDR2 SNEGSKA (reference sequence).

The rearrangement joins TRBV5-1 to TRBJ1-1; TRBD1 might be the D (6 bases). This CDR3 contains 14 residues. V was trimmed by 0 bases and J by 5 bases, leaving 11 bases between them. Germline V gene data show CDR1 as SGHRS and CDR2 as YFSETQ. Written as DNA, the CDR3 is TGCGCCAGCAGCTTGGGCCCCCAGGGGACTGAAGCTTTCTTT. It translates to CASSLGPQGTEAFF.

V usage is TRBV2 and J usage is TRBJ1-1; possibly TRBD1 for D (5 bases). The CDR3 consists of 15 residues. Germline CDR1 reads SNHLY; CDR2 reads FYNNEI. V was shortened by 4 bases and J by 2 bases, with 14 bases between the two germline ends. CDR3: CASSASADSNTEAFF. The CDR3 DNA follows: TGTGCCAGCAGTGCTAGCGCCGACAGTAACACTGAAGCTTTCTTT.

The chain carries TRBV20-1 and TRBJ2-7; D ambiguous. V was shortened by 6 bases and J by 4 bases, with 16 bases between the two germline ends. The CDR3 length is 13 residues. CDR1 is DFQATT and CDR2 is SNEGSKA in the germline V gene (reference sequence). The CDR3 sequence is CSAQRTSPYEQYF. CDR3 in DNA: TGCAGTGCCCAGAGGACCAGTCCTTACGAGCAGTACTTC.

The V gene is TRBV20-1, the J gene TRBJ1-3; no clear D. This CDR3 is 13 amino acids long. Germline V gene sequence: CDR1 DFQATT, CDR2 SNEGSKA (reference sequence). V gave up 0 bases and J gave up 1 base, with 4 bases separating them. Written as DNA, the CDR3 is TGCAGTGCTAGAGAGGGTTCTGGAAACACCATATATTTT. Translating it yields CSAREGSGNTIYF.

In regard to this clonotype: A clone one base away is much larger, so this may be a read error. The chain links TRBV5-1 to TRBJ2-3, with a possible D match to TRBD1 (5 bases). The CDR3 spans 15 residues. Germline lookup yields CDR1 SGHRS and CDR2 YFSETQ. CDR3 sequence (DNA): TGCGCCAGCAGCCCGGGCTCAGCCCCTACAGGTACGCAGTATTTT. It codes for CASSPGSAPTGTQYF.

The sample holds one count of this clonotype. The V gene is TRBV12-3 or TRBV12-4, the J gene TRBJ2-7, with D perhaps assigned TRBD1 or TRBD2 (5 bases each). The CDR3 has 13 residues. V was clipped by 8 bases and J by 4 bases, with 15 bases between them. The CDR3, as DNA: TGTGCCAGCTTGAGGGGACCCGAGTACGAGCAGTACTTC. It specifies CASLRGPEYEQYF.

About this clonotype: One end of the junction does not line up with germline, which may come from a read error. The gene calls are TRBV10-3 and TRBJ1-2; unclear D gene. CDR1 and CDR2 from the germline V gene are ENHRY and SYGVKD. The CDR3 is made up of 16 amino acids. CDR3 sequence: CAIRDDQALAPYGYAF. DNA for the CDR3: TGTGCCATCAGGGACGATCAAGCTTTAGCTCCGTATGGCTACGCCTTC.

The chain is built from TRBV19 and TRBJ1-1; D is ambiguous. The V gene lost 4 bases and the J gene lost 0 bases, with 12 bases spanning the gap. Germline V gives CDR1 LNHDA, CDR2 SQIVND (reference sequence). The CDR3 covers 15 residues. CDR3 sequence (DNA): TGTGCCAGTAGTACCTCTGACACCATGAACACTGAAGCTTTCTTT. As protein: CASSTSDTMNTEAFF.

The table lists this clonotype with many counts. This rearrangement joins TRBV7-8 to TRBJ1-3, with D possibly matching TRBD1 (5 bases). The CDR3 length is 15 residues. In germline, CDR1 is SGHVS, CDR2 FQNEAQ. Trimming pared 5 bases from V and 2 bases from J, leaving 13 bases between. CDR3 amino acids: CASSIGRGAGNTIYF. DNA of the CDR3: TGTGCCAGCAGCATAGGGCGGGGGGCTGGAAACACCATATATTTT.

This clonotype was seen repeatedly, ten times or more. This chain links TRBV7-2 with TRBJ2-7; no reliable D call. The CDR3 spans 15 residues. The V end was cut by 1 base, the J end by 6 bases, with 16 bases between. The germline gives CDR1 SGHTA, CDR2 FQGNSA. CDR3: CASSLGLVGQSEQYF. The CDR3 coding sequence is TGTGCCAGCAGCTTAGGCTTGGTCGGCCAGAGCGAGCAGTACTTC.

This clonotype was counted many times. The chain joins TRBV7-3 to TRBJ2-2; 7 nucleotides match TRBD2. V shed 7 bases and J 8 bases; nucleotides not matched to a gene: 16. There are 16 residues in the CDR3. The V gene's germline CDR1 is SGHTA and CDR2 FQGTGA. The CDR3 is CASTRLAPVTVGELFF. CDR3 nucleotides: TGTGCCAGCACCCGACTAGCACCCGTTACGGTGGGGGAGCTGTTTTTT.

The V and J genes are TRBV9 and TRBJ1-1, with TRBD1 matching 9 bases. CDR3 length: 14 amino acids. Germline V lookup: CDR1 SGDLS, CDR2 YYNGEE. V trimming: 2 bases; J trimming: 5 bases; junction bases outside the gene matches: 4. The CDR3 DNA follows: TGTGCCAGCAGCGTCAACAGGGGGCGGACTGAAGCTTTCTTT. Amino acid sequence: CASSVNRGRTEAFF.

The J gene is TRBJ1-6, the V gene TRBV29-1, with 10 bases lining up with TRBD1. Unmatched junction bases numbered 12, after V lost 6 bases and J lost 7 bases. The CDR3 runs to 16 residues. CDR1 SQVTM and CDR2 ANQGSEA come from the germline V gene. The CDR3 region is CSVASTGTGENSPLHF. CDR3 sequence (DNA): TGCAGCGTCGCATCTACCGGGACAGGGGAAAATTCACCCCTCCACTTT.

The J gene is TRBJ1-5, the V gene TRBV2; D call uncertain. The CDR3 length is 14 residues. CDR1 SNHLY and CDR2 FYNNEI come from the germline V gene. V lost 3 bases to trimming and J lost 0 bases, with 6 bases between them. CDR3 in DNA: TGTGCCAGCAGTGACACAGCTAGCAATCAGCCCCAGCATTTT. The encoded protein is CASSDTASNQPQHF.

This rearrangement joins TRBV15 to TRBJ1-1; D not resolved. V was clipped by 3 bases and J by 0 bases, with 5 bases between them. CDR1 LNHNV and CDR2 YYDKDF come from the germline V gene (reference sequence). The CDR3 spans 13 residues. In nucleotides, the CDR3 is TGTGCCACCAGCAGTCAGTTGAACACTGAAGCTTTCTTT. It is translated as CATSSQLNTEAFF.

This clonotype was seen ten or more times. The chain combines TRBV20-1 with TRBJ1-2, with a tentative D call TRBD1 (5 bases). This CDR3 has 12 amino acids. Between the trimmed V and J ends, which lost 6 bases and 6 bases, there was a span of 14 bases. The germline CDR1 and CDR2 sequences are DFQATT and SNEGSKA (reference sequence). The CDR3 nucleotides read TGCAGTGCCGGGACTCATACGGATGGCTACACCTTC. This sequence encodes CSAGTHTDGYTF.